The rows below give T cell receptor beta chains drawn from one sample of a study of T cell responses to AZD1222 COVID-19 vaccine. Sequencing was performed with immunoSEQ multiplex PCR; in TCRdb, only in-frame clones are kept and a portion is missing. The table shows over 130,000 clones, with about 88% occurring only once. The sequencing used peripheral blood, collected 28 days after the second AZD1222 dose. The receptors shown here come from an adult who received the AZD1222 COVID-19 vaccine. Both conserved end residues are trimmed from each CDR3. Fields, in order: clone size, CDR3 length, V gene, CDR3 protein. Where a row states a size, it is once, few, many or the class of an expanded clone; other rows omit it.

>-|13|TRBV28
ASTTPTSVNTEAF
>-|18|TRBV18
ASSKRGGTSGPFNSYEQY
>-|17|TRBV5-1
ASSPTTGMQGITYNEQF
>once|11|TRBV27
ASRDTPYQPQH
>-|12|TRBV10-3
AISGSGDVNEQF
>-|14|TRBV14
ASSPLTSGVGNEQF
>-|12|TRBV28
ASGAIQGNYGYT
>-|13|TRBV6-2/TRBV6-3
ASSYDIGMNTEAF
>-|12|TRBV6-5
ASRQGFSYNEQF
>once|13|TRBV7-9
ASSPGTGAVYGYT
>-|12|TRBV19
ASSILKGNYGYT
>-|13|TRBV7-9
ASRDLAGGGETQY
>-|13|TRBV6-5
ASNPGTSAFNTQY
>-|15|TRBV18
ASSPLAGGKGTETQY
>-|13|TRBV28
ASSFRPRVTGELF
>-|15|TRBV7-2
ASSFGSLGDSHEKLF